The text below deals with one TCR beta chain. No antigen is known for it. No base quality information exists; no much larger clone differs at one position. The time point label, as the study defines it: cells obtained before transplantation from donor or recipient. CD3+CD4+ and CD3+CD8+ populations were FACS-sorted from unstimulated pre-transplant donor and recipient cells taken from spleen or lymph nodes. This sample is part of a study of graft-versus-host responses after intestinal transplantation (dated by TCRdb to about 2021). Turning to the overall study: The transplants that recipients received were multivisceral, liver-intestinal, or isolated intestinal. Bulk TCR-beta CDR3 sequencing was used to track graft-versus-host and host-versus-graft alloreactive T cell clones in the graft, circulation and bone marrow after intestinal transplantation. The cohort enrolled about two dozen intestinal transplant recipients, one of whom was a retransplant, and a few patients without pretransplant specimens were excluded. To identify alloreactive clones, pre-transplant mixed lymphocyte reaction products were sequenced and compared with unstimulated pre-transplant donor and recipient T cells. Every recipient was given anti-thymocyte globulin induction, followed by roughly 3 years of maintenance tacrolimus and steroids. A peak of at least 4% donor T cells among recipient peripheral blood mononuclear cells was the definition used for donor T cell macrochimerism. Samples from a few later patients were sequenced in-house on an Illumina MiSeq with MiXCR processing rather than by the commercial service. The paper as a whole reports these results and caveats: GvH clones were detected in recipient bone marrow, and some appeared earlier in ileal mucosa or blood, consistent with an intestinal mucosal origin. The relatively low number and heterogeneity of intestinal transplant patients limited the conclusions. In the allografts of patients with donor T cell macrochimerism, GvH to HvG T cell clonal ratios were high. Early after transplant, peak levels of circulating GvH clones were found to be associated with declines in HvG clones.

To prepare the library, the immunoSEQ multiplex PCR assay was applied. For most patients, genomic DNA was isolated using the Qiagen DNeasy Blood and Tissue Kit and was shipped frozen to Adaptive Biotechnologies for TCR sequencing. Adaptive Biotechnologies carried out high-throughput TCR-beta CDR3 sequencing of genomic DNA for most patients. In the original analysis: Adaptive's ImmunoSEQ software was the source of the TCR sequencing data for 18 patients, while a few other patients were processed with MiXCR and VDJtools. CD4 versus CD8 sorting errors were corrected by removing sequences found in both subsets at a frequency ratio below 5:1. Because the origin of CDR3 nucleotide sequences shared between donor and recipient could not be assigned, those sequences were removed. Alloreactive clones required at least 2-fold expansion over unstimulated cells and minimum CFSE-low frequency of 0.002% (template counts) or 0.001% (read counts). Clones detected in sequenced pre-transplant spleen, lymph node, or MLR CFSE-low populations of the donor or recipient were defined as mappable. The cumulative frequency of alloreactive clones was calculated as a percentage of all sequences, weighted by copy number. Here the immuneACCESS table is served through TCRdb, limited to in-frame sequences with V and J called. Missing clones are a known gap in these copies; in checked studies unresolved V genes cover under half, and the rest lacks a known reason. V, J and clone size are taken as reported in that table, and D and trimming were inferred from the DNA itself. For this sample the table gives roughly 28,000 clones, of which about four fifths were detected only once. The ten largest clones take up 0.65% to 0.9% of the sample.

The TCR was taken from a human donor who received an intestinal transplant. Material: unstimulated CD4+ T cells sorted from spleen or lymph node cells, obtained before intestinal transplant.

Read as DNA, the sequence is TGCGCCAGCAGCCAAGTCGGGACCCTGCTAGATACGCAGTATTTT. It codes for CASSQVGTLLDTQYF. The rearranged segments are TRBV4-1 and TRBJ2-3; the D call is tentative, TRBD1 or TRBD2, as each matches 5 bases. The CDR3 goes from the cysteine to the phenylalanine over 15 residues. The retained sequence is limited to the CDR3, 45 bases, with the frame set at the first base. As encoded in the germline V gene, CDR1 is MGHRA while CDR2 is YSYEKL. Relative to germline, V is 1 base shorter and J is 5 bases shorter, with 13 bases between their ends.